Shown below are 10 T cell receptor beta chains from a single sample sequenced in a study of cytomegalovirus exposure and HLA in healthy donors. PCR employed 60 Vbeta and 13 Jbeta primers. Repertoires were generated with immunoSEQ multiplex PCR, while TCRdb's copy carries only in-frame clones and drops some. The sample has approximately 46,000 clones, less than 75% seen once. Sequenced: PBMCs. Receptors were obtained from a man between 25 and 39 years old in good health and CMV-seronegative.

The CDR3: CAISESGLAGPSNEQFF. In DNA form, the CDR3 reads TGTGCCATCAGTGAGTCCGGACTAGCGGGGCCCTCCAATGAGCAGTTCTTC. The chain uses TRBV10-3 and TRBJ2-1, with 12 bases matching TRBD2. Germline CDR1 ENHRY, CDR2 SYGVKD. The CDR3 extends over 17 amino acids. J was trimmed by 6 bases and V by 0 bases; bases with no gene match: 6.

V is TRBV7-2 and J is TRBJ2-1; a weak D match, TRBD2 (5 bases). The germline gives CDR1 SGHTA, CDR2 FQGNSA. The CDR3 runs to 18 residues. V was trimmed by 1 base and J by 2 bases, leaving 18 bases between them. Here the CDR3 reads CASSLVPSSLATYNEQFF. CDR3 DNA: TGTGCCAGCAGCTTAGTTCCCTCATCTCTAGCCACCTACAATGAGCAGTTCTTC. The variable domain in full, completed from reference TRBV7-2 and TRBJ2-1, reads GAGVSQSPSNKVTEKGKDVELRCDPISGHTALYWYRQSLGQGLEFLIYFQGNSAPDKSGLPSDRFSAERTGGSVSTLTIQRTQQEDSAVYLCASSLVPSSLATYNEQFFGPGTRLTVL.

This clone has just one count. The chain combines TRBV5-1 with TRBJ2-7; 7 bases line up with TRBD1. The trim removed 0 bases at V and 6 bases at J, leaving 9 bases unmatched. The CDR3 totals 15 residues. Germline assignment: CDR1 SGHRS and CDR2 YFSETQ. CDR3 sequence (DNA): TGCGCCAGCAGCTTGGATATGGGACAGTCAGGCGAGCAGTACTTC. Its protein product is CASSLDMGQSGEQYF.

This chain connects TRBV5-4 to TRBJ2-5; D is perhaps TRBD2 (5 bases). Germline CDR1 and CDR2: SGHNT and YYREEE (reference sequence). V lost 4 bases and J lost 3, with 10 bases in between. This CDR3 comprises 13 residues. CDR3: CASSQAVEETQYF. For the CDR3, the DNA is TGTGCCAGCAGCCAAGCGGTTGAAGAGACCCAGTACTTC. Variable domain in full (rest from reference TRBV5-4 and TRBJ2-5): ETGVTQSPTHLIKTRGQQVTLRCSSQSGHNTVSWYQQALGQGPQFIFQYYREEENGRGNFPPRFSGLQFPNYSSELNVNALELDDSALYLCASSQAVEETQYFGPGTRLLVL.

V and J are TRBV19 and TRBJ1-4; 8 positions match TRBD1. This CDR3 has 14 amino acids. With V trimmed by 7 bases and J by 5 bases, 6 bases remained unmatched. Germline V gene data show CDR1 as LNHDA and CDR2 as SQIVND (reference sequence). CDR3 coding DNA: TGTGCCAGTATGGGGGACAGGATAAATGAAAAACTGTTTTTT. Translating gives CASMGDRINEKLFF.

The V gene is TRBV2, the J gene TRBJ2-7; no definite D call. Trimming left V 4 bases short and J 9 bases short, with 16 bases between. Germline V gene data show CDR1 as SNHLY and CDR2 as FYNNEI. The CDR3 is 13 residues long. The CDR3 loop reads CASSGLRVRGQYF. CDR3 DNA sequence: TGTGCCAGCAGTGGTCTTCGGGTTCGTGGGCAGTACTTC.

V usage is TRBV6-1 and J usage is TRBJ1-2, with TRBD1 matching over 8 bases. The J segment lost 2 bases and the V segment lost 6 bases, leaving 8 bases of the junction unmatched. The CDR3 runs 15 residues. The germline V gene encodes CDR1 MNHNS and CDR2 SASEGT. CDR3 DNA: TGTGCCAGCAGCCCCGGGACAGGCACCAACTATGGCTACACCTTC. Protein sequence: CASSPGTGTNYGYTF.

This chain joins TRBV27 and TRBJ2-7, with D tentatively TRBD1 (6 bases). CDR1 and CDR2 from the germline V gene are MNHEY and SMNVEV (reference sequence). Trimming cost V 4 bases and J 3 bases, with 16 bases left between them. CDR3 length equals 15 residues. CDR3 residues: CASSSYRVRDYEQYF. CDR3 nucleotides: TGTGCCAGCAGTTCATACAGGGTTAGGGACTACGAGCAGTACTTC.

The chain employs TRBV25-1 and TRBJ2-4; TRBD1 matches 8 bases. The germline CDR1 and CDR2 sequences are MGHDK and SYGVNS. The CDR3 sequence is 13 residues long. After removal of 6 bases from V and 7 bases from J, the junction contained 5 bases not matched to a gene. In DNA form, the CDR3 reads TGTGCCAGCAGCTTGACAGGGGTGAACATTCAGTACTTC. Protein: CASSLTGVNIQYF.

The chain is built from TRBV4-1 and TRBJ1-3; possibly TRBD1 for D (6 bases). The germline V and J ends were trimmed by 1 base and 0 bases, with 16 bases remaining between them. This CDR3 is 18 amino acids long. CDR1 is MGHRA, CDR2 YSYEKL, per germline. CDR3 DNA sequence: TGCGCCAGCAGCCAAGTAGTAGGACAGACCGTCTCTGGAAACACCATATATTTT. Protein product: CASSQVVGQTVSGNTIYF.